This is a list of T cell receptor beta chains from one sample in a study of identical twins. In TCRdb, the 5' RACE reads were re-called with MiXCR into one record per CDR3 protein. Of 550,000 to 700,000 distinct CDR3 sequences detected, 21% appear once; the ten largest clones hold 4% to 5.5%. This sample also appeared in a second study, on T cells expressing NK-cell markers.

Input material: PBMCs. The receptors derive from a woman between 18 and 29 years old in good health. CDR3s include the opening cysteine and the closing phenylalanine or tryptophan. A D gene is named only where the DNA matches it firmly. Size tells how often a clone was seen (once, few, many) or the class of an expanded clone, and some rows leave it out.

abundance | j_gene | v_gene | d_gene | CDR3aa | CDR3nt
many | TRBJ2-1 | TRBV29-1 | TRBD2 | CSVDSGVAEQFF | TGCAGCGTCGATAGCGGGGTGGCTGAGCAGTTCTTC
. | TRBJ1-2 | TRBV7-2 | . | CASSLGTHNYGYTF | TGTGCCAGCAGCTTAGGGACACATAACTATGGCTACACCTTC
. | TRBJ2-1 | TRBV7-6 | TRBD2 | CASSSRLAGVVEQFF | TGTGCCAGCAGCTCCCGACTAGCGGGAGTGGTTGAGCAGTTCTTC
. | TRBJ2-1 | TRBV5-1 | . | CASSLGHNNEQFF | TGCGCCAGCAGCTTGGGACATAACAATGAGCAGTTCTTC
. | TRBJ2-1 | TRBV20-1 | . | CSAFTASRQRNEQFF | TGCAGTGCTTTTACAGCTAGTCGTCAGAGGAATGAGCAGTTCTTC
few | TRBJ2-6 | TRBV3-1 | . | CASSPGARTGANVLTF | TGTGCCAGCAGCCCAGGGGCAAGGACTGGGGCCAACGTCCTGACTTTC
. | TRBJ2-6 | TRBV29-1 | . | CSVGVDSSGANVLTF | TGCAGCGTTGGAGTAGATTCCTCTGGGGCCAACGTCCTGACTTTC
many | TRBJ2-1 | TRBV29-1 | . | CSAPSSQELYNEQFF | TGCAGCGCACCCTCTAGCCAAGAGTTGTACAATGAGCAGTTCTTC
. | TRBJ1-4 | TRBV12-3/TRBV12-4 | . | CASSFSQGQLFF | TGTGCCAGCAGTTTTTCACAGGGACAACTGTTTTTT
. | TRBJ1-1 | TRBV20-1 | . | CSASRREGGTEAFF | TGCAGTGCCAGCCGACGGGAGGGCGGTACTGAAGCTTTCTTT
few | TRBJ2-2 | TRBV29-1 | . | CSVRTNSGELFF | TGCAGCGTCAGGACAAACTCCGGGGAGCTGTTTTTT
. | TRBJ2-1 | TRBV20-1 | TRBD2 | CSAFRTSGRYNEQFF | TGCAGTGCTTTCCGGACTAGCGGGAGATACAATGAGCAGTTCTTC
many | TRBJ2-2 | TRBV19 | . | CATLVSGELFF | TGTGCCACCTTGGTGTCCGGGGAGCTGTTTTTT
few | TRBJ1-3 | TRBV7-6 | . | CASSLGAATGNTIYF | TGTGCCAGCAGCTTAGGGGCAGCGACTGGAAACACCATATATTTT
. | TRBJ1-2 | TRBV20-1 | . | CSARMGGEAGYTF | TGCAGTGCTAGAATGGGTGGGGAGGCGGGCTACACCTTC
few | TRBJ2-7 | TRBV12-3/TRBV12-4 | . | CASSLGGHRVGEQYF | TGTGCCAGCAGTTTAGGGGGGCACAGGGTTGGCGAGCAGTACTTC
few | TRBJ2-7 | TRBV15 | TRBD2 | CATSRVSRGGEQYF | TGTGCCACCAGCAGAGTCTCCCGCGGGGGGGAGCAGTACTTC
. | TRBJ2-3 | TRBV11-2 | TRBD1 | CASSLGPRGQGAQDTQYF | TGTGCCAGCAGCTTAGGCCCTAGGGGACAGGGGGCACAAGATACGCAGTATTTT
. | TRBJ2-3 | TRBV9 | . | CASREGKGTDTQYF | TGTGCCTCCCGTGAGGGTAAGGGGACAGATACGCAGTATTTT
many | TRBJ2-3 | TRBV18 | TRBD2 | CASSSGLAGGADTQYF | TGTGCCAGCTCATCCGGACTAGCGGGAGGGGCAGATACGCAGTATTTT
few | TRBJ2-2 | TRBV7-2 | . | CASSPTPTGELFF | TGTGCCAGCAGCCCCACCCCCACCGGGGAGCTGTTTTTT
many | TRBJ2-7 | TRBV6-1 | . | CASSRTEAEDQQYF | TGTGCCAGCAGTCGGACAGAGGCCGAGGATCAGCAGTACTTC
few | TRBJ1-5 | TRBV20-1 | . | CSARRPGPGQPQHF | TGCAGTGCTAGAAGGCCGGGTCCGGGCCAGCCCCAGCATTTT
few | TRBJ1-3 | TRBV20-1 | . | CSANSGNTIYF | TGCAGTGCTAACTCTGGAAACACCATATATTTT
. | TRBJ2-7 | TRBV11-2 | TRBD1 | CASSFQGQTGYEQYF | TGTGCCAGCAGCTTTCAAGGCCAGACAGGGTACGAGCAGTACTTC
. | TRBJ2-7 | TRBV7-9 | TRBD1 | CASSMGTGAYEQYF | TGTGCCAGCAGCATGGGGACAGGGGCCTACGAGCAGTACTTC
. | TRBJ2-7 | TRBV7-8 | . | CASSLSTRVQYF | TGTGCCAGCAGCTTATCCACCAGGGTGCAGTACTTC
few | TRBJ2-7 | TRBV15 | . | CATSRGIQNEQYF | TGTGCCACCAGCAGGGGCATCCAGAACGAGCAGTACTTC
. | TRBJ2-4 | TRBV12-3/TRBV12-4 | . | CASSLGGTPDNVAKNIQYF | TGTGCCAGCAGTTTAGGGGGGACACCCGATAATGTAGCCAAAAACATTCAGTACTTC
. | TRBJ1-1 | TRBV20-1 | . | CSANPAANTEAFF | TGCAGTGCTAATCCAGCGGCCAACACTGAAGCTTTCTTT
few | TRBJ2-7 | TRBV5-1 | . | CASSTIGGYEQYF | TGCGCCAGCAGCACTATCGGTGGCTACGAGCAGTACTTC
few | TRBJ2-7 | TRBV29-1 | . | CSVEGTAYEQYF | TGCAGCGTTGAAGGGACAGCCTACGAGCAGTACTTC
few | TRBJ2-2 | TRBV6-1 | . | CASSPPFRVNTGELFF | TGTGCCAGCAGCCCACCATTCAGGGTGAACACCGGGGAGCTGTTTTTT
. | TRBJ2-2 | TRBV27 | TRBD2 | CASALLAGDGTGELFF | TGTGCCAGCGCCCTACTAGCGGGAGATGGCACCGGGGAGCTGTTTTTT
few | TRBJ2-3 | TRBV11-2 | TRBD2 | CASSRLAGGVTDTQYF | TGTGCCAGCAGTAGACTAGCGGGGGGCGTGACAGATACGCAGTATTTT
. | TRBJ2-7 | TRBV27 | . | CASSLSDSPYEQYF | TGTGCCAGCAGTTTAAGCGACAGCCCCTACGAGCAGTACTTC
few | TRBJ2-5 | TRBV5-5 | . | CASSPWIETTGAQYF | TGTGCCAGCAGCCCCTGGATCGAAACTACCGGGGCCCAGTACTTC
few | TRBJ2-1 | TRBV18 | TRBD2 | CASSPRTSGDNEQFF | TGTGCCAGCTCACCAAGGACTAGCGGGGACAATGAGCAGTTCTTC
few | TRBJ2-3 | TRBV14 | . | CASSLGLKDTQYF | TGTGCCAGCAGCCTCGGACTAAAGGATACGCAGTATTTT
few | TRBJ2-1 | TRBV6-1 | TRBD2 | CASSARTSVFNEQFF | TGTGCCAGCAGTGCTAGGACTAGCGTATTCAATGAGCAGTTCTTC
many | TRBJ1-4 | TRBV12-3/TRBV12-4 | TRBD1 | CASSPGTALNEKLFF | TGTGCCAGCAGTCCAGGGACAGCTCTTAATGAAAAACTGTTTTTT
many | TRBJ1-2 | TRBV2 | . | CASSDSPFPYGYTF | TGTGCCAGCAGTGATAGCCCGTTCCCCTATGGCTACACCTTC
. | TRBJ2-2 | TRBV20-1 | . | CSARKGGMPTGELFF | TGCAGTGCTAGAAAGGGGGGAATGCCTACCGGGGAGCTGTTTTTT
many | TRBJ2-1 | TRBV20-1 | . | CSAGARGDEQFF | TGCAGTGCTGGGGCAAGGGGGGATGAGCAGTTCTTC
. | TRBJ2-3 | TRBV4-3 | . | CASSQRRARGSDTQYF | TGCGCCAGCAGCCAACGCCGAGCCCGAGGGTCAGATACGCAGTATTTT
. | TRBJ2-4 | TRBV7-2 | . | CASSLKGWDSNIQYF | TGTGCCAGCAGCCTAAAGGGGTGGGACTCTAACATTCAGTACTTC
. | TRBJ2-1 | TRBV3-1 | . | CASSLRPGARNEQFF | TGTGCCAGCAGCCTTCGGCCGGGAGCACGCAATGAGCAGTTCTTC
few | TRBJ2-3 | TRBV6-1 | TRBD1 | CASSTRTGGASDTQYF | TGTGCCAGCAGCACCCGGACAGGGGGCGCATCAGATACGCAGTATTTT
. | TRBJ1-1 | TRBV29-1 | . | CSVWIVGQTNTEAFF | TGCAGCGTTTGGATTGTCGGGCAGACGAACACTGAAGCTTTCTTT